The 19 T cell receptor beta chains listed next were all sequenced from one sample in a study of cytomegalovirus exposure and HLA in healthy donors. TCRdb keeps only in-frame clones here, not all; method: immunoSEQ multiplex PCR. The profile shows around 100,000 clones, around 96% of them singletons. The sequencing sample was made of PBMCs. Source of these receptors: a woman between 18 and 30 years old in good health and CMV-seronegative.

This sequence joins TRBV7-2 and TRBJ1-6; perhaps TRBD1 as D (5 bases). Per the germline V gene, CDR1 is SGHTA and CDR2 is FQGNSA. This CDR3 has 15 residues. V lost 1 base and J 6 bases, leaving 10 bases between the germline ends. The CDR3 DNA follows: TGTGCCAGCAGCTTAGTGGGGGGTTCTAATTCACCCCTCCACTTT. Translation: CASSLVGGSNSPLHF.

This clone has just one count. This rearrangement joins TRBV7-8 to TRBJ2-1, with a tentative D call TRBD1 (6 bases). CDR3 length equals 15 residues. Germline lookup yields CDR1 SGHVS and CDR2 FQNEAQ. The germline V and J ends were trimmed by 0 bases and 9 bases, with 15 bases remaining between them. The CDR3 bases are TGTGCCAGCAGCTTAGCGAGGGGGAAAAGGGGTGAGCAGTTCTTC. Amino acids: CASSLARGKRGEQFF.

The chain recombines TRBV7-8 with TRBJ1-1, with D possibly TRBD1 on 5 matching bases. Deletions cut 6 bases from V and 0 bases from J, with 11 bases between. The length of the CDR3 is 14 residues. Germline values: CDR1 SGHVS, CDR2 FQNEAQ. The CDR3 loop reads CASSAAGVNTEAFF. The CDR3 DNA is TGTGCCAGCAGTGCTGCGGGGGTGAACACTGAAGCTTTCTTT.

This clone was picked up one time. The chain uses TRBV6-1 and TRBJ1-5; TRBD1 matches at 8 bases. Germline CDR1 MNHNS, CDR2 SASEGT. V shed 2 bases and J 0 bases; nucleotides not matched to a gene: 3. The CDR3 runs to 16 residues. The CDR3 spells CASSEQGANSNQPQHF. CDR3 bases: TGTGCCAGCAGTGAACAGGGGGCGAATAGCAATCAGCCCCAGCATTTT.

The CDR3 loop is CASSPRTSGSSHNEQFF. In nucleotides, the CDR3 is TGCGCCAGCAGCCCTAGGACTAGCGGGAGTTCCCACAATGAGCAGTTCTTC. The V and J genes are TRBV5-1 and TRBJ2-1; 13 bases align to TRBD2. This CDR3 is 17 amino acids long. The germline V gene has CDR1 SGHRS and CDR2 YFSETQ. V was pared by 4 bases and J by 5 bases, with 9 bases of the junction left unmatched.

The chain employs TRBV18 and TRBJ2-7, with 7 bases that match TRBD1. After removal of 4 bases from V and 3 bases from J, the junction contained 9 bases not matched to a gene. This CDR3 spans 15 amino acids. The germline V gene has CDR1 KGHSH and CDR2 LQKENI. CDR3 protein: CASSLEPDRVYEQYF. For the CDR3, the DNA is TGTGCCAGCTCACTAGAGCCCGACAGGGTCTACGAGCAGTACTTC.

The chain is built from TRBV5-1 and TRBJ2-5; 9 nucleotides align to TRBD1. The CDR3 contains 16 residues. J gave up 5 bases and V 4 bases, and 12 bases lay outside the gene matches. CDR1 and CDR2 (germline): SGHRS, YFSETQ. CDR3 sequence reads: CASSTAGTGSGETQYF. CDR3 in DNA: TGCGCCAGCAGCACGGCCGGGACAGGGTCGGGTGAGACCCAGTACTTC. Full variable domain (outside the CDR3, taken from reference TRBV5-1 and TRBJ2-5): KAGVTQTPRYLIKTRGQQVTLSCSPISGHRSVSWYQQTPGQGLQFLFEYFSETQRNKGNFPGRFSGRQFSNSRSEMNVSTLELGDSALYLCASSTAGTGSGETQYFGPGTRLLVL.

The V gene is TRBV28, the J gene TRBJ1-5; D is ambiguous. Per the germline V gene, CDR1 is MDHEN and CDR2 is SYDVKM. This CDR3 is 13 amino acids long. Trimming took 6 bases from V and 7 from J, leaving 13 bases between them. This chain's CDR3 is CASSPTPGQPQHF. In DNA form, the CDR3 reads TGTGCCAGCAGCCCCACTCCGGGGCAGCCCCAGCATTTT.

V usage is TRBV7-8 and J usage is TRBJ1-2; TRBD1 is a possible D gene (6 bases). CDR1 SGHVS and CDR2 FQNEAQ come from the germline V gene. This CDR3 spans 15 amino acids. V gave up 1 base and J gave up 6 bases, with 15 bases separating them. The CDR3 is CASSLVGGQRDGYTF. CDR3 DNA sequence: TGTGCCAGCAGCTTAGTGGGGGGGCAGAGAGATGGCTACACCTTC.

The chain uses TRBV18 and TRBJ2-7; perhaps TRBD1 as D (6 bases). CDR1 KGHSH and CDR2 LQKENI come from the germline V gene. The ends were cut back, 6 bases at V and 5 bases at J, with 17 bases in the middle. The CDR3 spans 14 residues. The CDR3 coding sequence is TGTGCCAGCTCGCGCCGGGACAAGGAGAACGAGCAGTACTTC. As protein: CASSRRDKENEQYF.

The chain links TRBV5-1 to TRBJ2-2; D possibly corresponds to TRBD1 (6 bases). The V end lost 0 bases, the J end lost 7 bases, and 10 bases lay between the germline ends. Germline-derived CDR1 and CDR2 are SGHRS and YFSETQ. CDR3 length equals 14 residues. The CDR3 region has the DNA TGCGCCAGCAGCTTGGCCCAAGGGGGCGGGGAGCTGTTTTTT. Protein: CASSLAQGGGELFF.

The V call is TRBV7-9, the J call TRBJ1-1, with a possible D match to TRBD1 (6 bases). The CDR3 covers 14 residues. CDR1 and CDR2 (germline): SEHNR, FQNEAQ (reference sequence). Trimming cost V 7 bases and J 1 base, with 13 bases left between them. The CDR3 loop is CASIKQGWNTEAFF. CDR3 in DNA: TGTGCCAGCATAAAACAGGGCTGGAACACTGAAGCTTTCTTT.

The chain links TRBV5-1 to TRBJ2-2, with D perhaps matching TRBD2 (5 bases). Germline loops: CDR1 SGHRS, CDR2 YFSETQ. This CDR3 is built from 13 residues. Deletions cut 6 bases from V and 3 bases from J, with 9 bases between. The CDR3 region is CASKLDDTGELFF. As DNA, the CDR3 is TGCGCCAGCAAACTAGACGACACCGGGGAGCTGTTTTTT. The full variable domain, completed using reference TRBV5-1 and TRBJ2-2, is KAGVTQTPRYLIKTRGQQVTLSCSPISGHRSVSWYQQTPGQGLQFLFEYFSETQRNKGNFPGRFSGRQFSNSRSEMNVSTLELGDSALYLCASKLDDTGELFFGEGSRLTVL.

The rearrangement joins TRBV19 to TRBJ1-5, with a weak D call TRBD1 (6 bases). V lost 7 bases, J lost 2 bases, and 15 bases lay in between. CDR1 is LNHDA and CDR2 is SQIVND in the germline V gene (reference sequence). CDR3 length: 15 residues. The CDR3 loop reads CASNTGSIGNQPQHF. CDR3 sequence (DNA): TGTGCCAGTAACACAGGGTCGATCGGCAATCAGCCCCAGCATTTT. Drawing the rest from reference TRBV19 and TRBJ1-5, the complete variable domain is DGGITQSPKYLFRKEGQNVTLSCEQNLNHDAMYWYRQDPGQGLRLIYYSQIVNDFQKGDIAEGYSVSREKKESFPLTVTSAQKNPTAFYLCASNTGSIGNQPQHFGDGTRLSIL.

This clone was counted once. V and J are TRBV15 and TRBJ2-1; 15 nucleotides agree with TRBD2. The germline V gene encodes CDR1 LNHNV and CDR2 YYDKDF (reference sequence). CDR3 length: 19 amino acids. J lost 0 bases, V lost 5 bases, and 8 bases had no gene match. The CDR3 DNA sequence: TGTGCCACCAGCGGGAGCGGACTAGCGGGGGGGCTCTCCTACAATGAGCAGTTCTTC. It yields the protein CATSGSGLAGGLSYNEQFF. The full variable domain, with the rest looked up from reference TRBV15 and TRBJ2-1, is DAMVIQNPRYQVTQFGKPVTLSCSQTLNHNVMYWYQQKSSQAPKLLFHYYDKDFNNEADTPDNFQSRRPNTSFCFLDIRSPGLGDTAMYLCATSGSGLAGGLSYNEQFFGPGTRLTVL.

This rearrangement joins TRBV7-9 to TRBJ1-1; D call uncertain. Germline V gives CDR1 SEHNR, CDR2 FQNEAQ (reference sequence). The ends were cut back, 3 bases at V and 7 bases at J, with 18 bases in the middle. The CDR3 extends over 15 amino acids. This chain's CDR3 is CASSFDPTGTREAFF. CDR3 in DNA: TGTGCCAGCAGCTTCGACCCGACGGGAACCCGTGAAGCTTTCTTT.

Comments on this clone: At the DNA level, this CDR3 is encoded by other sequences in the same sample as well. This chain uses TRBV5-1 with TRBJ1-3; D may be TRBD1 (5 bases). The V gene's germline CDR1 is SGHRS and CDR2 YFSETQ. Trimming stripped 0 bases from V and 1 base from J, with 8 bases between. The CDR3 loop spans 15 amino acids. The CDR3 DNA sequence: TGCGCCAGCAGCTTGGCCGCAGGGTCTGGAAACACCATATATTTT. Encoded protein: CASSLAAGSGNTIYF.

The CDR3 DNA sequence: TGTGCCTGGAGTGTGGGGGGGGCGAGGTTTGATACGCAGTATTTT. Protein: CAWSVGGARFDTQYF. V gene TRBV30 combines with J gene TRBJ2-3; a possible D gene is TRBD2 (7 bases). The germline V and J ends were trimmed by 0 bases and 6 bases, with 16 bases remaining between them. CDR3 length: 15 amino acids. The V gene's germline CDR1 is GTSNPN and CDR2 SVGIG (reference sequence).

The chain couples TRBV7-2 to TRBJ1-5; no reliable D call. Trimming took off 5 bases at V and 7 bases at J, with 12 bases between the two ends. The CDR3 sequence is 13 residues long. The germline gives CDR1 SGHTA, CDR2 FQGNSA. The CDR3 bases are TGTGCCAGCAGCCCCTCAGGACTCCAGCCCCAGCATTTT. Its translation: CASSPSGLQPQHF.